This T cell receptor (beta chain) was retrieved from a study of tumor-infiltrating lymphocytes in primary liver carcinoma. Study overall: Productive TCRbeta reads per sample were roughly 3.5 to 7.5 million, not differing by tissue. Study outcomes and limitations: The overlap of tumor-adjacent and tumor-blood pairs was smaller than that of tumor region pairs.

Total RNA amounting to 500 ng was the source from which TCR beta cDNA was made with a constant-region primer. Each TCR beta library was derived from three nested multiplex PCR rounds that employed slightly modified ARM-PCR. For around 10 cycles apiece, the opening two PCR rounds ran with TRBV1-TRBV30 forward primers and a C-beta reverse primer. TCRdb re-called the multiplex PCR reads through MiXCR, storing one row per CDR3 protein. The data show 85,000 to 100,000 distinct CDR3 sequences, with around 70% seen just once and 27% held by the top ten. Co-extracted RNA and DNA came from approximately 20-30 mg of unsorted bulk tissue. Surgery removed the patients' primary liver carcinoma. Patients were chronically HBV-infected and treatment-naive. Worth noting for this clonotype: The target antigen is unknown.

Germline-derived CDR1 and CDR2 are SGHAT and FQNNGV. Trimming removed 5 bases from V and 6 bases from J, with 17 bases in between. The CDR3 is 15 amino acids. This receptor was obtained from a man aged 40-49 years with primary liver carcinoma and hepatitis B virus infection. Material for sequencing was tumor-adjacent normal liver tissue. V is TRBV11-2 and J is TRBJ2-1; TRBD1 might be the D (5 bases). In nucleotides, the CDR3 is TGTGCCAGCAGCCAAGTCAGTGGGGCCTCCAATGAGCAGTTCTTC. Its translation: CASSQVSGASNEQFF.